Described below is a single TCR beta chain sequence and its context. Its antigen is unidentified. TCRdb ran MiXCR on the reads and lists one entry per CDR3 protein. Here the sample spans some 800,000 distinct CDR3 sequences, approximately 29% being singletons. CDR3 size: 12 residues. The germline V and J ends were trimmed by 6 bases and 8 bases, with 13 bases remaining between them. Germline CDR1 is SGHAT and CDR2 is FQNNGV. This sample stems from a study of T cell repertoires in cytomegalovirus infection. On the study more broadly: CMV epitopes that were recently identified and HLA-C-restricted were used alongside well-studied HLA-B-restricted ones. Through public TCR beta signatures, both CMV infection and matching HLA type were indicated. General study results and limits: The ex vivo response was dominated by HLA-C-restricted CMV-specific TCR beta clonotypes. Summed frequency of public TCR beta families distinguished CMV carriers with the relevant HLA.

The receptor's source is a human donor in good health (CMV status not recorded). Some clones in this sample may be carry-over from other donors' samples. The chain uses TRBV11-2 and TRBJ1-2; D is ambiguous. The sample here was cultured CD8+ T cells from PBMCs, taken from culture after CMV antigen stimulation. This CDR3 reads CASRYLDGGYTF. The CDR3 DNA sequence: TGTGCCAGCAGATATTTGGATGGAGGCTACACCTTC. The whole variable domain, remainder taken from reference TRBV11-2 and TRBJ1-2, is EAGVAQSPRYKIIEKRQSVAFWCNPISGHATLYWYQQILGQGPKLLIQFQNNGVVDDSQLPKDRFSAERLKGVDSTLKIQPAKLEDSAVYLCASRYLDGGYTFGSGTRLTVV.